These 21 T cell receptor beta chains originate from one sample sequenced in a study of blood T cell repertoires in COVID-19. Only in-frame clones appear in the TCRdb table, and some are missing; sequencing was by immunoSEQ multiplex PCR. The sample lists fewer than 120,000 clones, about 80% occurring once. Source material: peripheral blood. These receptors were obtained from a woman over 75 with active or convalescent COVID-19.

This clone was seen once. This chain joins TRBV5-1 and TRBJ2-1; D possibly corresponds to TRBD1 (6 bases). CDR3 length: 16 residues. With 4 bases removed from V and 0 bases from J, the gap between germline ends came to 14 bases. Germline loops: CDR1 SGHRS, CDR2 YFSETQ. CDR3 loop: CASSTRTASSYNEQFF. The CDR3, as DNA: TGCGCCAGCAGCACACGGACAGCGAGCTCCTACAATGAGCAGTTCTTC.

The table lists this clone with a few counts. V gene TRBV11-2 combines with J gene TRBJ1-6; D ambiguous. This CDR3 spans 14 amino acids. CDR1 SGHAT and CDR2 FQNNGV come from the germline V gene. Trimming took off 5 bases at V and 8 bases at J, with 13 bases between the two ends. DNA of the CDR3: TGTGCCAGCAGCGCGACAAGGCTGGATTCACCCCTCCACTTT. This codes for CASSATRLDSPLHF.

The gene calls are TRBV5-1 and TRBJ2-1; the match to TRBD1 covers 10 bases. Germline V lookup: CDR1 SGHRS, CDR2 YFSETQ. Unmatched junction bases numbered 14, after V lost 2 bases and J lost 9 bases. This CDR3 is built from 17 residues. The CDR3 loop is CASSFMPGQGEMGEQFF. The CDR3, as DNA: TGCGCCAGCAGCTTCATGCCTGGACAGGGGGAAATGGGTGAGCAGTTCTTC.

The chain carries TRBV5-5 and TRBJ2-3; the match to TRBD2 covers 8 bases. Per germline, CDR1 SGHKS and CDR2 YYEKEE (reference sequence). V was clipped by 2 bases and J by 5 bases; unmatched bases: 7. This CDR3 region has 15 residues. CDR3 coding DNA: TGTGCCAGCAGCTTACTAGCGGCTGGGGGAGATACGCAGTATTTT. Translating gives CASSLLAAGGDTQYF.

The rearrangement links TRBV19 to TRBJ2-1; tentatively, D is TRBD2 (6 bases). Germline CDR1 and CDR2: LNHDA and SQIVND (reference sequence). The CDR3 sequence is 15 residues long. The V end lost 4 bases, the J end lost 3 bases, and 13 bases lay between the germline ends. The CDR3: CASSTRRAGYNEQFF. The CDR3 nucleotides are TGTGCCAGTAGTACTCGGAGGGCCGGCTACAATGAGCAGTTCTTC. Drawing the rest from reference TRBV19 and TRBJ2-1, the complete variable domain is DGGITQSPKYLFRKEGQNVTLSCEQNLNHDAMYWYRQDPGQGLRLIYYSQIVNDFQKGDIAEGYSVSREKKESFPLTVTSAQKNPTAFYLCASSTRRAGYNEQFFGPGTRLTVL.

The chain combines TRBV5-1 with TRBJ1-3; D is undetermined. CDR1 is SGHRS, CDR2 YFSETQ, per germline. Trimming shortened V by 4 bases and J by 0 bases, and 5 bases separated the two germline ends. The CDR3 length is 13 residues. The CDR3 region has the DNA TGCGCCAGCAGCCGGGACTCTGGAAACACCATATATTTT. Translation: CASSRDSGNTIYF.

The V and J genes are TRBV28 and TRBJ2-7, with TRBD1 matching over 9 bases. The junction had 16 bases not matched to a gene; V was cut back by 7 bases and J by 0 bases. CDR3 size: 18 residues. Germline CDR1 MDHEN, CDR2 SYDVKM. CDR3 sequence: CASTQVGTGSSSSYEQYF. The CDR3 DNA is TGTGCCAGCACCCAAGTCGGGACAGGGTCAAGTAGCTCCTACGAGCAGTACTTC.

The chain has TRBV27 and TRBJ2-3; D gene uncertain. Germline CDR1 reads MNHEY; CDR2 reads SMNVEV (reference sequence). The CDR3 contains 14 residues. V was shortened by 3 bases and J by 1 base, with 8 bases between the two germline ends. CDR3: CASSFNPGTDTQYF. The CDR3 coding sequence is TGTGCCAGCAGTTTTAATCCCGGCACAGATACGCAGTATTTT.

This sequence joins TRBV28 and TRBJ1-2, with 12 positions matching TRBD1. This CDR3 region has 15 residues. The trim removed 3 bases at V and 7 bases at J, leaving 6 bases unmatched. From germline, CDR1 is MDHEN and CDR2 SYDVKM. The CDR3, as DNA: TGTGCCAGCAGTTTCTCGGGACAGGGGGCGCTTGGCTACACCTTC. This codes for CASSFSGQGALGYTF.

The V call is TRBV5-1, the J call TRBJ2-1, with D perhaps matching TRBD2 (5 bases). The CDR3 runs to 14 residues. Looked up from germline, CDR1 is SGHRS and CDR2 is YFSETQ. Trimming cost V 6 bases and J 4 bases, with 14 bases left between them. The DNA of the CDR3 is TGCGCCAGCACCGAGGGATTCCTGTACAATGAGCAGTTCTTC. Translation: CASTEGFLYNEQFF.

CDR3 in amino acids: CASSTQGNTGELFF. The CDR3 region has the DNA TGCGCCAGCAGCACACAGGGGAACACCGGGGAGCTGTTTTTT. The V and J genes are TRBV5-1 and TRBJ2-2; D perhaps matches TRBD1 (6 bases). Germline CDR1 and CDR2: SGHRS and YFSETQ. The CDR3 is made up of 14 amino acids. V was clipped by 4 bases and J by 1 base, with 8 bases between them. The variable domain in full, with the rest retrieved from reference TRBV5-1 and TRBJ2-2, is KAGVTQTPRYLIKTRGQQVTLSCSPISGHRSVSWYQQTPGQGLQFLFEYFSETQRNKGNFPGRFSGRQFSNSRSEMNVSTLELGDSALYLCASSTQGNTGELFFGEGSRLTVL.

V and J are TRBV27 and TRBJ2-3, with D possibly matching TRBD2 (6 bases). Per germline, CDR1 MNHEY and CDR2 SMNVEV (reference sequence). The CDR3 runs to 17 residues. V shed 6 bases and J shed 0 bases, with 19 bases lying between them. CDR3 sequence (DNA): TGTGCCAGCAGCCGACCAAAGGCGGGATACAGCACAGATACGCAGTATTTT. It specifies CASSRPKAGYSTDTQYF.

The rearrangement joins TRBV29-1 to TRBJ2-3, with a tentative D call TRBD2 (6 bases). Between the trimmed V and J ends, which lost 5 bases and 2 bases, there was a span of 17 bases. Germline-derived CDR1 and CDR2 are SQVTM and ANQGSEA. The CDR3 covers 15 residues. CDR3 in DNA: TGCAGCGTTTTAGGGTCCCGGAGGGTCACAGATACGCAGTATTTT. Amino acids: CSVLGSRRVTDTQYF.

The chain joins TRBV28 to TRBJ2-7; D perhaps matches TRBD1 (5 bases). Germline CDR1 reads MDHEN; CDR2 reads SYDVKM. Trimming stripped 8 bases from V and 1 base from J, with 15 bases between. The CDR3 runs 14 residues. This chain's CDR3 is CASHTRGLSYEQYF. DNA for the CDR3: TGTGCCAGCCACACAAGGGGCCTTTCCTACGAGCAGTACTTC. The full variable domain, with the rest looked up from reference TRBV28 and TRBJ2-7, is DVKVTQSSRYLVKRTGEKVFLECVQDMDHENMFWYRQDPGLGLRLIYFSYDVKMKEKGDIPEGYSVSREKKERFSLILESASTNQTSMYLCASHTRGLSYEQYFGPGTRLTVT.

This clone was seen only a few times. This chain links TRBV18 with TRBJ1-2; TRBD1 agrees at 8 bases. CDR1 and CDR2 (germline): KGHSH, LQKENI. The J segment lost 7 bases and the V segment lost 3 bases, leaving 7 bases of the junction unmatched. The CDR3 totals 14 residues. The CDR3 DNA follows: TGTGCCAGCTCACCTGCTGGACAGGGAGGTGGCTACACCTTC. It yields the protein CASSPAGQGGGYTF.

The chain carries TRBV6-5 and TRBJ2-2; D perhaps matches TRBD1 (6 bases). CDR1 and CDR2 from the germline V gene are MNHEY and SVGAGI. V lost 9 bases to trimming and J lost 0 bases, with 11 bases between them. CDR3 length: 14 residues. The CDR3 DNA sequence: TGTGCCAGTATGGGACAACCGAACACCGGGGAGCTGTTTTTT. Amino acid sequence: CASMGQPNTGELFF.

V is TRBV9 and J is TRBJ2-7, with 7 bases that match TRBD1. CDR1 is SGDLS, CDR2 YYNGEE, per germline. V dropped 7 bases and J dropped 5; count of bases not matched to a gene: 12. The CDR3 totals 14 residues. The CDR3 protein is CASAPTGRSDEQYF. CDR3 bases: TGTGCCAGCGCTCCGACAGGGCGGTCGGACGAGCAGTACTTC.

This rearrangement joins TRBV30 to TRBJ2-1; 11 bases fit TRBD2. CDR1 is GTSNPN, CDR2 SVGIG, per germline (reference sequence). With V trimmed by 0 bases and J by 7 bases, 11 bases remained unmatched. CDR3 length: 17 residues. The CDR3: CAWSVGTTSGKYNEQFF. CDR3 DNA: TGTGCCTGGAGTGTGGGTACGACTAGCGGGAAGTATAATGAGCAGTTCTTC.

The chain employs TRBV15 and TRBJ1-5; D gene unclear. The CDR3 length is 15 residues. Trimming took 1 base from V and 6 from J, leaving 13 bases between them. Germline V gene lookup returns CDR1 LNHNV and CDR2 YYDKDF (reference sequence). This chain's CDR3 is CATSRVEGSSQPQHF. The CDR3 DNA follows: TGTGCCACCAGCAGAGTAGAGGGATCGAGTCAGCCCCAGCATTTT.

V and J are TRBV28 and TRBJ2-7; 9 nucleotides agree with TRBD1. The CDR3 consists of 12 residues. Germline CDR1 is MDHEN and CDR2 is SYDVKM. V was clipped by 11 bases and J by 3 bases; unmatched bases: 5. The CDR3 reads CAARQGDYEQYF. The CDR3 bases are TGTGCCGCAAGACAGGGGGACTACGAGCAGTACTTC.

The CDR3 here is CASSSAPGNYGYTF. CDR3 nucleotide sequence: TGCGCCAGCAGCTCAGCCCCGGGGAACTATGGCTACACCTTC. The J gene is TRBJ1-2, the V gene TRBV5-1; D gene unclear. The CDR3 runs to 14 residues. CDR1 is SGHRS and CDR2 is YFSETQ in the germline V gene. The V gene lost 3 bases and the J gene lost 2 bases, with 11 bases spanning the gap.